This record concerns one TCR beta chain sequence. Antigen: not known. Measured with immunoSEQ multiplex PCR; TCRdb has only the in-frame clones, and not every one. The data hold roughly 15,000 clones, with around 80% observed a single time. The sample originates from a study of CD4 T cells in relation to SARS-CoV-2 and coronaviruses. Unexposed donor CD4+ T cells date from about 2011-2019, before the COVID-19 pandemic. CD4+ T cells were isolated from the cells after more than nine days of culture. The TCR comes from a human donor in good health. The sequenced material came from CD4+ T cells from PBMCs, cultured in vitro.

DNA for the CDR3: TGTGCCAGCAGCCAAGATTTGGGCAGACATTATGGCTACACCTTC. This gives the protein CASSQDLGRHYGYTF. The chain links TRBV3-1 (or the pseudogene TRBV3-2) to TRBJ1-2; D remains unclear. The V end was cut by 0 bases, the J end by 5 bases, with 13 bases between. Germline V gene lookup returns CDR1 LGHDT and CDR2 YNNKEL (reference sequence). CDR3 length: 15 amino acids.